This TCR beta chain is from a study of cytomegalovirus exposure and HLA in healthy donors. Study at large: The same platform as the roughly 700 first-cohort repertoires was used for the 95 to 150 validation repertoires, a later analysis reported.

The method was immunoSEQ multiplex PCR; TCRdb's version includes in-frame clones alone and lacks a portion of them. This table has about 150,000 clones, approximately 86% appearing once. CDR1 and CDR2 from the germline V gene are LNHDA and SQIVND (reference sequence). Trimming at V came to 3 bases and at J to 3 bases, leaving 11 bases not matched to a gene. The CDR3 extends over 17 amino acids. Study observations and caveats: The investigators catalogued under 200 TCR beta chains as cytomegalovirus-associated. Most observed TCR sequences were rare, whereas some public TCRs were detected in many donors. A few of the chains that were CMV-associated were confirmed in vitro to be specific for CMV antigens.

About this clone itself: The antigen remains unidentified.

The sequenced sample was PBMCs. The receptor was derived from a human donor in good health. The chain couples TRBV19 to TRBJ2-5, with TRBD2 matching 9 bases. CDR3 DNA sequence: TGTGCCAGTAGTATCGGTTTCGGGCTAGCGGGAAAAGAGACCCAGTACTTC. Residues: CASSIGFGLAGKETQYF.